This T cell receptor (beta chain) was retrieved from a study of T-cell reconstitution after alpha-beta-depleted transplantation in children. Study-wide findings and caveats: Several hundred expanded graft clones reportedly supplied alpha-beta T cells about two months after transplant.

V dropped 1 base and J dropped 4 bases, with 8 bases sitting between them. The CDR3 sequence is 13 residues long. Germline V gives CDR1 SGHDT, CDR2 YYEEEE. This clonotype was seen a few times. The antigen is not known. For TCRbeta, the library was prepared with unique molecular identifiers. TCRdb re-called the PCR reads with MiXCR, one entry per CDR3 protein. The sample has a few hundred thousand distinct CDR3 sequences, over 10% seen once; the top ten hold around 2.2%. This chain connects TRBV5-6 to TRBJ1-1; D is uncertain. The sequence derives from a male patient under 18 who had a stem cell transplant for acute myeloid leukemia, so the T cells may come from the graft donor. This material consisted of PBMCs, mostly from graft donor cells, taken 360 days after TCRalphabeta/CD19-depleted stem cell transplant. The CDR3 loop reads CASSLYSSTEAFF. The CDR3 DNA follows: TGTGCCAGCAGCTTGTACAGTTCCACTGAAGCTTTCTTT.